The rows below give T cell receptor beta chains drawn from one sample of a study of T cell responses to AZD1222 COVID-19 vaccine. Some clones are missing from TCRdb's copy, which holds only in-frame ones; the method was immunoSEQ multiplex PCR. Among some 96,000 clones listed, 70% to 90% were seen once. Sequenced material: peripheral blood, taken on day 0 of AZD1222 vaccination. The receptor source for this set is an adult in good health. The CDR3 runs from the conserved cysteine through the conserved F or W. D genes are given only for firm matches. Clone size is shown for a subset of rows, as once, few, many or a class of expanded clone.

d_call: -
v_call: TRBV9
clone_size: -
j_call: TRBJ2-3
cdr3_aa: CASSVAGTADTQYF
cdr3_nt: TGTGCCAGCAGCGTAGCCGGGACGGCAGATACGCAGTATTTT

d_call: TRBD1
v_call: TRBV9
clone_size: -
j_call: TRBJ2-7
cdr3_aa: CASSATGQGLSEQYF
cdr3_nt: TGTGCCAGCAGCGCGACGGGACAGGGCCTATCCGAGCAGTACTTC

d_call: TRBD1
v_call: TRBV19
clone_size: -
j_call: TRBJ1-5
cdr3_aa: CASSIWTGEGNQPQHF
cdr3_nt: TGTGCCAGTAGTATATGGACAGGGGAGGGCAATCAGCCCCAGCATTTT

d_call: -
v_call: TRBV11-2
clone_size: -
j_call: TRBJ2-2
cdr3_aa: CASSLVWSAMNTGELFF
cdr3_nt: TGTGCCAGCAGCTTAGTTTGGAGCGCCATGAACACCGGGGAGCTGTTTTTT

d_call: -
v_call: TRBV7-8
clone_size: -
j_call: TRBJ1-3
cdr3_aa: CASSLAVSGNTIYF
cdr3_nt: TGTGCCAGCAGCTTAGCCGTCTCTGGAAACACCATATATTTT

d_call: -
v_call: TRBV5-1
clone_size: -
j_call: TRBJ1-6
cdr3_aa: CASSLEAGDNSPLHF
cdr3_nt: TGCGCCAGCAGCTTGGAGGCCGGAGATAATTCACCCCTCCACTTT

d_call: -
v_call: TRBV5-1
clone_size: -
j_call: TRBJ2-7
cdr3_aa: CASSSWGGASYEQYF
cdr3_nt: TGCGCCAGCAGCTCCTGGGGCGGGGCCTCCTACGAGCAGTACTTC

d_call: -
v_call: TRBV30
clone_size: few
j_call: TRBJ2-5
cdr3_aa: CAWSVGREVETQYF
cdr3_nt: TGTGCCTGGAGTGTCGGCAGGGAGGTTGAGACCCAGTACTTC

d_call: TRBD1
v_call: TRBV5-4
clone_size: -
j_call: TRBJ2-2
cdr3_aa: CASSVGTGDPAGELFF
cdr3_nt: TGTGCCAGCAGCGTGGGGACAGGTGATCCGGCCGGGGAGCTGTTTTTT

d_call: -
v_call: TRBV19
clone_size: once
j_call: TRBJ1-4
cdr3_aa: CASGTREGGVGEKLFF
cdr3_nt: TGTGCCAGTGGAACCAGGGAGGGTGGAGTTGGTGAAAAACTGTTTTTT

d_call: -
v_call: TRBV5-1
clone_size: -
j_call: TRBJ2-1
cdr3_aa: CASSLGQSGNEQFF
cdr3_nt: TGCGCCAGCAGCTTGGGTCAGAGCGGCAATGAGCAGTTCTTC

d_call: TRBD2
v_call: TRBV10-2
clone_size: -
j_call: TRBJ2-7
cdr3_aa: CASSGREIDEQYF
cdr3_nt: TGCGCCAGCAGTGGGCGGGAGATCGACGAGCAGTACTTC

d_call: -
v_call: TRBV29-1
clone_size: -
j_call: TRBJ1-1
cdr3_aa: CSVLDRMNTEAFF
cdr3_nt: TGCAGCGTTCTTGACAGGATGAACACTGAAGCTTTCTTT

d_call: -
v_call: TRBV27
clone_size: -
j_call: TRBJ1-4
cdr3_aa: CASSLKGRASEKLFF
cdr3_nt: TGTGCCAGCAGTTTAAAGGGCAGGGCAAGTGAAAAACTGTTTTTT

d_call: TRBD1
v_call: TRBV7-7
clone_size: -
j_call: TRBJ2-1
cdr3_aa: CASSLVGTGGIDEQFF
cdr3_nt: TGTGCTAGCAGCTTAGTAGGGACAGGGGGTATCGATGAGCAGTTCTTC

d_call: TRBD1
v_call: TRBV3-1/TRBV3-2
clone_size: -
j_call: TRBJ2-5
cdr3_aa: CASSQDHRGRETQYF
cdr3_nt: TGTGCCAGCAGCCAAGACCACAGGGGCAGGGAGACCCAGTACTTC

d_call: -
v_call: TRBV30
clone_size: -
j_call: TRBJ1-1
cdr3_aa: CAWSATVNTEAFF
cdr3_nt: TGTGCCTGGAGTGCGACGGTGAACACTGAAGCTTTCTTT

d_call: -
v_call: TRBV10-3
clone_size: -
j_call: TRBJ2-7
cdr3_aa: CAISEPGRDEQYF
cdr3_nt: TGTGCCATCAGTGAGCCAGGGCGGGACGAGCAGTACTTC

d_call: -
v_call: TRBV28
clone_size: -
j_call: TRBJ2-7
cdr3_aa: CASSLPGIYEQYF
cdr3_nt: TGTGCCAGCAGTTTACCTGGAATTTACGAGCAGTACTTC

d_call: TRBD1
v_call: TRBV7-9
clone_size: -
j_call: TRBJ2-5
cdr3_aa: CASSLGIRGRETQYF
cdr3_nt: TGTGCCAGCAGCCTCGGAATCAGGGGGCGGGAGACCCAGTACTTC

d_call: TRBD1
v_call: TRBV6-5
clone_size: -
j_call: TRBJ2-3
cdr3_aa: CASSTRTGEDTQYF
cdr3_nt: TGTGCCAGCAGTACTCGGACAGGGGAAGATACGCAGTATTTT

d_call: TRBD1
v_call: TRBV19
clone_size: -
j_call: TRBJ2-2
cdr3_aa: CASRGTVMNTGELFF
cdr3_nt: TGTGCCAGTAGGGGGACAGTAATGAACACCGGGGAGCTGTTTTTT

d_call: -
v_call: TRBV7-8
clone_size: -
j_call: TRBJ1-1
cdr3_aa: CASTQGLANTEAFF
cdr3_nt: TGTGCCAGCACCCAGGGTCTTGCGAACACTGAAGCTTTCTTT

d_call: TRBD2
v_call: TRBV27
clone_size: -
j_call: TRBJ2-3
cdr3_aa: CASSEAGVVTDTQYF
cdr3_nt: TGTGCCAGCAGTGAAGCGGGAGTAGTTACAGATACGCAGTATTTT

d_call: -
v_call: TRBV4-1
clone_size: -
j_call: TRBJ1-5
cdr3_aa: CASSQDTPRTSVNQPQHF
cdr3_nt: TGCGCCAGCAGCCAAGACACACCCAGGACATCGGTGAATCAGCCCCAGCATTTT

d_call: -
v_call: TRBV11-2
clone_size: few
j_call: TRBJ2-7
cdr3_aa: CASSLEAGGTPYEQYF
cdr3_nt: TGTGCCAGCAGCTTAGAAGCCGGCGGGACTCCCTACGAGCAGTACTTC

d_call: -
v_call: TRBV27
clone_size: -
j_call: TRBJ1-1
cdr3_aa: CASGRLNTEAFF
cdr3_nt: TGTGCCAGCGGGAGACTGAACACTGAAGCTTTCTTT

d_call: -
v_call: TRBV19
clone_size: -
j_call: TRBJ2-2
cdr3_aa: CASSWFANTGELFF
cdr3_nt: TGTGCCAGTAGTTGGTTTGCGAACACCGGGGAGCTGTTTTTT

d_call: -
v_call: TRBV28
clone_size: -
j_call: TRBJ1-3
cdr3_aa: CASSHVQGSSGNTIYF
cdr3_nt: TGTGCCAGCAGTCATGTACAGGGAAGCTCTGGAAACACCATATATTTT

d_call: -
v_call: TRBV9
clone_size: few
j_call: TRBJ1-1
cdr3_aa: CASGRGGGTEAFF
cdr3_nt: TGTGCCAGCGGCAGGGGAGGTGGCACTGAAGCTTTCTTT

d_call: -
v_call: TRBV6-5
clone_size: few
j_call: TRBJ1-1
cdr3_aa: CASTGRSRNTEAFF
cdr3_nt: TGTGCCAGCACCGGACGCTCTAGGAACACTGAAGCTTTCTTT

d_call: TRBD1
v_call: TRBV28
clone_size: -
j_call: TRBJ1-5
cdr3_aa: CASSLTGGSNQPQHF
cdr3_nt: TGTGCCAGCAGTTTGACAGGGGGTAGCAATCAGCCCCAGCATTTT

d_call: -
v_call: TRBV30
clone_size: once
j_call: TRBJ2-5
cdr3_aa: CAWRRILRVQSGRLETQYF
cdr3_nt: TGTGCCTGGAGGAGGATTCTCAGGGTACAGTCCGGGCGATTAGAGACCCAGTACTTC

d_call: -
v_call: TRBV29-1
clone_size: -
j_call: TRBJ1-2
cdr3_aa: CSVRGDKNYGYTF
cdr3_nt: TGCAGCGTCCGGGGTGACAAGAACTATGGCTACACCTTC

d_call: -
v_call: TRBV28
clone_size: -
j_call: TRBJ1-2
cdr3_aa: CASSLWSSNYGYTF
cdr3_nt: TGTGCCAGCAGTTTATGGAGTAGTAACTATGGCTACACCTTC

d_call: -
v_call: TRBV4-1
clone_size: -
j_call: TRBJ1-6
cdr3_aa: CASSQDREGSSNSPLHF
cdr3_nt: TGCGCCAGCAGCCAAGATCGGGAAGGGAGCTCGAATTCACCCCTCCACTTT

d_call: TRBD1
v_call: TRBV5-1
clone_size: -
j_call: TRBJ1-6
cdr3_aa: CASSLNDDRAYSPLHF
cdr3_nt: TGCGCCAGCAGCTTGAACGATGACAGGGCTTATTCACCCCTCCACTTT

d_call: -
v_call: TRBV5-1
clone_size: few
j_call: TRBJ1-1
cdr3_aa: CASGPGTGNTEAFF
cdr3_nt: TGCGCCAGCGGACCCGGGACGGGGAACACTGAAGCTTTCTTT

d_call: -
v_call: TRBV28
clone_size: -
j_call: TRBJ1-1
cdr3_aa: CASRDSSNTEAFF
cdr3_nt: TGTGCCAGCAGGGACAGTTCGAACACTGAAGCTTTCTTT

d_call: -
v_call: TRBV4-2
clone_size: -
j_call: TRBJ2-2
cdr3_aa: CASSHDTGELFF
cdr3_nt: TGTGCCAGCAGCCATGACACCGGGGAGCTGTTTTTT

d_call: TRBD2
v_call: TRBV12-5
clone_size: few
j_call: TRBJ2-7
cdr3_aa: CASGLRTSSVQGEQYF
cdr3_nt: TGTGCTAGTGGTCTCCGGACTAGCAGCGTACAGGGCGAGCAGTACTTC

d_call: TRBD2
v_call: TRBV6-2/TRBV6-3
clone_size: -
j_call: TRBJ2-1
cdr3_aa: CASSAGDNEQFF
cdr3_nt: TGTGCCAGCAGCGCGGGGGACAATGAGCAGTTCTTC

d_call: -
v_call: TRBV6-5
clone_size: -
j_call: TRBJ1-2
cdr3_aa: CASRLRTEVTF
cdr3_nt: TGTGCCAGCAGACTCAGGACAGAAGTCACCTTC